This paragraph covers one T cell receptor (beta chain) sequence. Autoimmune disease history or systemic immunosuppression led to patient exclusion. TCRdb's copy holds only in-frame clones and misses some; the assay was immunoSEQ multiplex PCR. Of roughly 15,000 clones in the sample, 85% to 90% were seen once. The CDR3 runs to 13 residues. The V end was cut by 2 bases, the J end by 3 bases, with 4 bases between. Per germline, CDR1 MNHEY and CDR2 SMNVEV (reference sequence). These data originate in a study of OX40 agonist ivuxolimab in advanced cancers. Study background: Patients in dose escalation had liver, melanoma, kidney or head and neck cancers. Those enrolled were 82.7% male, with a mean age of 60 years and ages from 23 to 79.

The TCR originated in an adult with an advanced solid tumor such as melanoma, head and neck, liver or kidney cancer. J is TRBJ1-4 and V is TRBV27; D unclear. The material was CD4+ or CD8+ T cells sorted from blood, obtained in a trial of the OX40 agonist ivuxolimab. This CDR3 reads CASSLRSNEKLFF. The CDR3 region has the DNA TGTGCCAGCAGTTTACGGTCTAATGAAAAACTGTTTTTT.